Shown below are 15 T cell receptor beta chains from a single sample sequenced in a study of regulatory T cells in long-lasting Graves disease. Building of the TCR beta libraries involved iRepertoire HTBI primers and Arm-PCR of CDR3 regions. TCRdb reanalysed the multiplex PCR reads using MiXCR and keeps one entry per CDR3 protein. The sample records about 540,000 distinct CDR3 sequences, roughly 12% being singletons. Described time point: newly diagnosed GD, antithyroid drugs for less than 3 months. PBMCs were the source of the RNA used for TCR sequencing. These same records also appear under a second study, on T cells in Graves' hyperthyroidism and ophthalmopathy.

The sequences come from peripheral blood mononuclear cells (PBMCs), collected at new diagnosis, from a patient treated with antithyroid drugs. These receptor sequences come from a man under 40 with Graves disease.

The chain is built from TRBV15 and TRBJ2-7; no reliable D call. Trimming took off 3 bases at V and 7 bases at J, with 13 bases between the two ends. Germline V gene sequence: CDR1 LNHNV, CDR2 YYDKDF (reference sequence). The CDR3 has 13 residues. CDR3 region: CATSSLGVWEQYF. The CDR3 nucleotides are TGTGCCACCAGCAGCCTAGGAGTCTGGGAGCAGTACTTC. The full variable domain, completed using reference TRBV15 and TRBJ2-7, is DAMVIQNPRYQVTQFGKPVTLSCSQTLNHNVMYWYQQKSSQAPKLLFHYYDKDFNNEADTPDNFQSRRPNTSFCFLDIRSPGLGDTAMYLCATSSLGVWEQYFGPGTRLTVT.

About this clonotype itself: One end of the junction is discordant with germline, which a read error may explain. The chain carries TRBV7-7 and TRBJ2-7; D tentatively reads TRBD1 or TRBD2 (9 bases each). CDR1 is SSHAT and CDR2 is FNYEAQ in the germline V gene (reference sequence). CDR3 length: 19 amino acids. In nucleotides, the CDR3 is TGTGCTAGCAGCTTATGGGTGCTAGCGGGACAGGGCGTCTCCTACGAGCAGTACTTC. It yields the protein CASSLWVLAGQGVSYEQYF.

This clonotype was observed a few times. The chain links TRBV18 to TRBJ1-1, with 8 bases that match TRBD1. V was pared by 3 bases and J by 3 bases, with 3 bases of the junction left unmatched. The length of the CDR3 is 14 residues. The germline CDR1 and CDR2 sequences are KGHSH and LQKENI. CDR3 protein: CASSPDRAHTEAFF. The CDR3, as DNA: TGTGCCAGCTCACCGGACAGGGCTCACACTGAAGCTTTCTTT.

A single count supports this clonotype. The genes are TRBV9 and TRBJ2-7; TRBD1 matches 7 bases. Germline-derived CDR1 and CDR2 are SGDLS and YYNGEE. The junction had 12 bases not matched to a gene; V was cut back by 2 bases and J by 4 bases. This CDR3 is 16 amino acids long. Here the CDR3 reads CASSVTGALTVYEQYF. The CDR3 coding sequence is TGTGCCAGCAGCGTCACAGGGGCCTTGACGGTATACGAGCAGTACTTC.

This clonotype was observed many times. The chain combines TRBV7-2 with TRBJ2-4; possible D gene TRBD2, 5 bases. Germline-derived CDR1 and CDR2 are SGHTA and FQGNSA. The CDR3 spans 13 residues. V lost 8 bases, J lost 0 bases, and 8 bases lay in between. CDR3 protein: CASGGGAKNIQYF. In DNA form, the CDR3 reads TGTGCCAGCGGAGGAGGAGCCAAAAACATTCAGTACTTC.

The CDR3 DNA reads as TGTGCCAGCAGACTACAGTCGGGAGGGGCTAGCACTGAAGCTTTCTTT. Its translation is CASRLQSGGASTEAFF. The V call is TRBV3-1, the J call TRBJ1-1; tentatively, D is TRBD1 (5 bases). This CDR3 has 16 residues. CDR1 and CDR2 (germline): LGHDT, YNNKEL (reference sequence). Trimming removed 6 bases at V and 4 bases at J, with 21 bases between.

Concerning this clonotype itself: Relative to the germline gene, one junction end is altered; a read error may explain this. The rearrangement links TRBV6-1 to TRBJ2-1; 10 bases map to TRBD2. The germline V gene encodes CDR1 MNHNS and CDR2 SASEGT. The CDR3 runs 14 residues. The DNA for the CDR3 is TGTGCCGGCAGGGGACTAGCGACCCTCAATGAGCAGTTCTTC. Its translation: CAGRGLATLNEQFF.

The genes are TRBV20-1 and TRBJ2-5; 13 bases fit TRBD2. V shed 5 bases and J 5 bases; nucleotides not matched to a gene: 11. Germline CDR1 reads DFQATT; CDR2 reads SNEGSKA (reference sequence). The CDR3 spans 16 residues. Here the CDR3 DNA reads TGCAGTGCTCCTGGACTAGCGGGAGCCACGTGGGAGACCCAGTACTTC. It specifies CSAPGLAGATWETQYF.

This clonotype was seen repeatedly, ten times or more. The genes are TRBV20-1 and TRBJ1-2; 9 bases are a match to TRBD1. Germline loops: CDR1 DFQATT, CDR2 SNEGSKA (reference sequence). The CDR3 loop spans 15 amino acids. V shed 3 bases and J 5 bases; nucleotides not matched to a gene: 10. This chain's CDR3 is CSARGRGDREYGYTF. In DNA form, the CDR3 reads TGCAGTGCTAGGGGGAGGGGGGACAGGGAGTATGGCTACACCTTC.

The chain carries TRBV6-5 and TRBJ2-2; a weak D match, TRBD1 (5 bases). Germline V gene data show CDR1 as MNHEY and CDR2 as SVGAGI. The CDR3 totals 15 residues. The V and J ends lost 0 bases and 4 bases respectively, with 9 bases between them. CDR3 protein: CASSYSTDPTGELFF. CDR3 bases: TGTGCCAGCAGTTACTCGACAGACCCCACCGGGGAGCTGTTTTTT.

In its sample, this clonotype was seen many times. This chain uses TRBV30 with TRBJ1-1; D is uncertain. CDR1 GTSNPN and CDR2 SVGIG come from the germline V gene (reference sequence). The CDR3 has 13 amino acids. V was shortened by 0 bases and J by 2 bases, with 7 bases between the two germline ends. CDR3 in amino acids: CAWSVEANTEAFF. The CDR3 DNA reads TGTGCCTGGAGTGTAGAGGCTAACACTGAAGCTTTCTTT.

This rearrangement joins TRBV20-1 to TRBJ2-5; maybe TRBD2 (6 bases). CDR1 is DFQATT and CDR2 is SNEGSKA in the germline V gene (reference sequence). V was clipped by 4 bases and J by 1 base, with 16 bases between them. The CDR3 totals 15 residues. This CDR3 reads CSANVMTSAQETQYF. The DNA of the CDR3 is TGCAGTGCTAACGTCATGACTAGTGCCCAAGAGACCCAGTACTTC.

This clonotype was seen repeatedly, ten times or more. The CDR3 here is CASSLGSGYSATGNEQFF. Written as DNA, the CDR3 is TGTGCCAGCAGCTTAGGAAGTGGATATAGCGCCACGGGGAATGAGCAGTTCTTC. The chain couples TRBV7-9 to TRBJ2-1; maybe TRBD2 (5 bases). Per germline, CDR1 SEHNR and CDR2 FQNEAQ (reference sequence). CDR3 size: 18 residues. The V end lost 1 base, the J end lost 7 bases, and 23 bases lay between the germline ends.

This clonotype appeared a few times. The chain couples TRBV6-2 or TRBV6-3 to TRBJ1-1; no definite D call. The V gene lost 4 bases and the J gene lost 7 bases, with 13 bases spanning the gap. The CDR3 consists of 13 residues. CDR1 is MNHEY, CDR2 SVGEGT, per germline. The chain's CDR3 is CASSSGNSGEAFF. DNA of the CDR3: TGTGCCAGCAGTTCTGGGAACAGCGGTGAAGCTTTCTTT.

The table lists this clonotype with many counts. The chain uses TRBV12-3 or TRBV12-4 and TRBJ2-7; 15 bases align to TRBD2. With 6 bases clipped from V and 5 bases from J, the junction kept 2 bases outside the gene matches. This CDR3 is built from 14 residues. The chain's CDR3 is CASSRTSGRDEQYF. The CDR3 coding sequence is TGTGCCAGCAGCCGGACTAGCGGGAGGGACGAGCAGTACTTC.